A selection of T cell receptor beta chains follows, all from one sample in a study of blood T cell repertoires in COVID-19. Libraries were prepared by immunoSEQ multiplex PCR; TCRdb keeps only in-frame clonotypes and omits some of them. The table lists 200,000 to 250,000 clones, 70% to 90% of them singletons, with roughly 10% in the top ten. The sequencing sample was made of PBMCs or T cells enriched from blood (not recorded which). The receptors shown here come from a man in his thirties or forties who had recovered from COVID-19. CDR3s include the opening cysteine and the closing phenylalanine or tryptophan. The D gene is left open where the match is weak. Rows may omit the clone size; those that give it use once, few, many or a size class.

DNA	CDR3	size	V	J	D
TGTGCCAGCGAGTCTCTTGGGCTATTGGATGAGCAGTTCTTC	CASESLGLLDEQFF	NA	TRBV7-9	TRBJ2-1	NA
TGTGCCAGTTCTCAGCAGGGGATTCCTCCTGGAAACACCATATATTTT	CASSQQGIPPGNTIYF	once	TRBV19	TRBJ1-3	NA
TGTGCCACCAGCTCACCTGGCCTGCCCCAGCATTTT	CATSSPGLPQHF	NA	TRBV15	TRBJ1-5	NA
TGTGCCAGCAGCTCGGGAGGGGAGCTGAACACTGAAGCTTTCTTT	CASSSGGELNTEAFF	NA	TRBV5-6	TRBJ1-1	NA
TGTGCCAGTAGCGGGACAGGGGGAGGGTACTACGAGCAGTACTTC	CASSGTGGGYYEQYF	NA	TRBV19	TRBJ2-7	TRBD1
TGTGCCTGGAGTGACACAGGTCTGGGCTATGGCTACACCTTC	CAWSDTGLGYGYTF	NA	TRBV30	TRBJ1-2	NA
TGTGCCAGCTCACCAATGGGGACGCGGACAGGACAAGAGACCCAGTACTTC	CASSPMGTRTGQETQYF	NA	TRBV18	TRBJ2-5	TRBD1
TGTGCCAGCAAAATTTACAGGGCCTCCTACAATGAGCAGTTCTTC	CASKIYRASYNEQFF	NA	TRBV27	TRBJ2-1	NA
TGTGCCAGCAGTTACTTTGGGGGGACCGGGGAGCTGTTTTTT	CASSYFGGTGELFF	NA	TRBV6-5	TRBJ2-2	NA
TGTGCCAGCAGCCCGCCACTAGCGGGAGCGGCCTACGAGCAGTACTTC	CASSPPLAGAAYEQYF	NA	TRBV7-9	TRBJ2-7	TRBD2
TGCGCCAGCAGCTTAGTCACACACTATGGCTACACCTTC	CASSLVTHYGYTF	few	TRBV5-1	TRBJ1-2	NA
TGTGCCAGCGGGACAGTACGGGTCACTGAAGCTTTCTTT	CASGTVRVTEAFF	NA	TRBV27	TRBJ1-1	TRBD1
TGCGCCAGCAGCTTGGCCGCGGGACTAGCGGGCTCGGTTATAGCCAATGAGCAGTTCTTC	CASSLAAGLAGSVIANEQFF	NA	TRBV5-1	TRBJ2-1	TRBD2
TGTGCCAGCAGGGGGCTCACGGAGCGTGAGACCCAGTACTTC	CASRGLTERETQYF	once	TRBV27	TRBJ2-5	NA
TGTGCCAGCAGCTCGGCGGCTACCGGGGAGCTGTTTTTT	CASSSAATGELFF	NA	TRBV7-9	TRBJ2-2	NA
TGTGCCAGCAGTGACGAATTTAACGGGAACACTGAAGCTTTCTTT	CASSDEFNGNTEAFF	NA	TRBV6-1	TRBJ1-1	NA
NA	CASSLWGRGTNSF	NA	TRBV13	TRBJ1-3	NA
TGTGCCAGCAGCTTAGTGCCTCAGGGGCCCCAAGAGACCCAGTACTTC	CASSLVPQGPQETQYF	NA	TRBV7-2	TRBJ2-5	NA
TGTGCCAGCATGGGAGCCGGGGGCACTGAAGCTTTCTTT	CASMGAGGTEAFF	NA	TRBV25-1	TRBJ1-1	NA
TGTGCCAGCAGCCAAACAGACAATGAGCAGTTCTTC	CASSQTDNEQFF	NA	TRBV3-1/TRBV3-2	TRBJ2-1	NA
TGTGCCAGCAGCCGGACCGGGACAGGGGCGACGTACACCATATATTTT	CASSRTGTGATYTIYF	NA	TRBV11-2	TRBJ1-3	TRBD1
TGCGCCAGCAGCTTGGACATCCCATCGGGTGGCTACACCTTC	CASSLDIPSGGYTF	NA	TRBV5-1	TRBJ1-2	NA
TGTGCCAGCAGCTTGGGACAGGGCTATGGCTACACCTTC	CASSLGQGYGYTF	NA	TRBV12-3/TRBV12-4	TRBJ1-2	TRBD1
TGTGCCAGTAGTATGCCAGCGCGCAGGGACTTTTATGGCTACACCTTC	CASSMPARRDFYGYTF	NA	TRBV19	TRBJ1-2	NA
TGTGCCACCAGTGGTCAGAGAGGCTATGGCTACACCTTC	CATSGQRGYGYTF	NA	TRBV24-1	TRBJ1-2	NA
TGTGCCAGCAGCGGACAACGACTAGCGGGGGGCCAAGAGACCCAGTACTTC	CASSGQRLAGGQETQYF	NA	TRBV9	TRBJ2-5	TRBD2
TGCGCCAGCAGTCCGGGACAGGGGCCGACCGAGCAGTACTTC	CASSPGQGPTEQYF	few	TRBV10-1	TRBJ2-7	TRBD1
TGTGCCAGCAGCTTAGCGCAGGGTCTCGAGCAGTACTTC	CASSLAQGLEQYF	NA	TRBV7-8	TRBJ2-7	NA
TGTGCCAGTATCGACTTGAACAATGAGCAGTTCTTC	CASIDLNNEQFF	NA	TRBV10-3	TRBJ2-1	NA
TGTGCCAGCACCACCACTGTGAAAGAGACCCAGTACTTC	CASTTTVKETQYF	NA	TRBV12-3/TRBV12-4	TRBJ2-5	NA
TGTGCCAGCAGCCCGACAGCGAACACCGGGGAGCTGTTTTTT	CASSPTANTGELFF	NA	TRBV5-6	TRBJ2-2	NA
TGCGCCAGCAGCTTGGCTCAGGGCAGGGGAAGAACCGGGGAGCTGTTTTTT	CASSLAQGRGRTGELFF	NA	TRBV5-1	TRBJ2-2	NA
TGTGCCAGCAGCTTACGGAGGACAGAGAACACCGGGGAGCTGTTTTTT	CASSLRRTENTGELFF	NA	TRBV5-5	TRBJ2-2	NA
TGTGCCAGCAGTTTAACACAGGGCCAAGCTTTCTTT	CASSLTQGQAFF	NA	TRBV27	TRBJ1-1	NA
TGTGCCAGCAGCTTAGAGGGCGGGCCCAACACTGAAGCTTTCTTT	CASSLEGGPNTEAFF	NA	TRBV7-9	TRBJ1-1	NA
TGTGCCAGCTCGCTAGGCCGGGACAGGGGGGTCGGGGAGCTGTTTTTT	CASSLGRDRGVGELFF	NA	TRBV18	TRBJ2-2	TRBD1
TGTGCCAGCAGCGACGGGGGTAGCACAGATACGCAGTATTTT	CASSDGGSTDTQYF	NA	TRBV11-1	TRBJ2-3	NA
TGTGCCAGCAGCTCTAGACAGGGGTCGGGGTACGAGCAGTACTTC	CASSSRQGSGYEQYF	few	TRBV7-3	TRBJ2-7	TRBD1
TGTGCCAGCAGTCCCCCCGGGACATTTGGGACAACTAATGAAAAACTGTTTTTT	CASSPPGTFGTTNEKLFF	many	TRBV27	TRBJ1-4	NA
TGTGCCAGCAGCTCTTATAGCGAGCAGTACTTC	CASSSYSEQYF	NA	TRBV5-6	TRBJ2-7	NA
TGTGCCAGTAGTATCGGACAGAATTACGAGCAGTACTTC	CASSIGQNYEQYF	NA	TRBV19	TRBJ2-7	NA
TGTGCCAGCAGTTACCAGCGGGGGCGCACAGATACGCAGTATTTT	CASSYQRGRTDTQYF	once	TRBV6-6	TRBJ2-3	TRBD2